This TCR beta chain is drawn from a study of blood T cell repertoires in COVID-19. Study in general: COVID-19 samples from acute and convalescent phases originated in the United States, Italy and Spain. Sample material is recorded as cDNA or gDNA derived from T cells, B-cell-depleted T cells, or PBMCs.

In the original processing: Estimation of nucleated cell counts relied on the amplification of reference gene primers. Profiled with immunoSEQ multiplex PCR; TCRdb holds only in-frame clones, not every one. That table is the source of V, J and clone size, and D and trimming were worked out from the DNA. The data contain hundreds of thousands of clones, roughly 90% of them singletons. CDR1 is GTSNPN and CDR2 is SVGIG in the germline V gene (reference sequence). This CDR3 has 13 amino acids. Trimming removed 4 bases at V and 1 base at J, with 10 bases between. The sample comprised peripheral blood. This clonotype was sampled from a woman in her twenties or thirties with acute or convalescent COVID-19. J is TRBJ1-2 and V is TRBV30; no clear D. The CDR3 loop reads CAWTGGINYGYTF. CDR3 nucleotides: TGTGCCTGGACAGGAGGAATTAACTATGGCTACACCTTC.